These T cell receptor beta chains were read from a single sample in a study of blood T cells in healthy people across ages. TCRdb reprocessed the 5' RACE reads via MiXCR and lists one record per CDR3 protein. The table has roughly 680,000 distinct CDR3 sequences, 45% to 50% seen once. The specimen sequenced was blood. The receptors originated from a woman aged 55 to 70 in good health. Both conserved end residues are part of each CDR3. The D gene is left open where the match is weak. The size field is filled for only some rows; it gives once, few, many or a size class.

TRBJ2-1,TRBV5-1,TRBD2,.,TGCGCCAGCAGCGCGGGAGGTAGCCCTCTAGAAGAGCAGTTCTTC,CASSAGGSPLEEQFF
TRBJ1-2,TRBV4-3,.,few,TGCGCCAGCAGCCAAGATGTCAGGGGCGGGCGCGGCTACACCTTC,CASSQDVRGGRGYTF
TRBJ2-5,TRBV20-1,.,.,TGCAGTGCTAGTTTGAACGGCCGAGGGCAAGAGACCCAGTACTTC,CSASLNGRGQETQYF
TRBJ2-7,TRBV10-3,.,few,TGTGCCATCAGTGCCGGTGGGGACGAGCAGTACTTC,CAISAGGDEQYF
TRBJ2-1,TRBV5-1,TRBD2,.,TGCGCCAGCAGCGGAGGACTAGCGGGGGTTTCGGGATCAAGCTCCTACAATGAGCAGTTCTTC,CASSGGLAGVSGSSSYNEQFF
TRBJ2-5,TRBV6-1,.,.,TGTGCCAGCAGTCTGTTCGTGGAGACCCAGTACTTC,CASSLFVETQYF
TRBJ2-7,TRBV20-1,TRBD2,few,TGCAGTGCTAGTGTCAATAGCGGGAGGGTGGGGGGCGAGCAGTACTTC,CSASVNSGRVGGEQYF
TRBJ2-6,TRBV7-2,TRBD1,once,TGTGCCAGCAGCCCCAGACAGGGGGCTGGGGCCAACGTCCTGACTTTC,CASSPRQGAGANVLTF
TRBJ2-5,TRBV5-1,TRBD2,few,TGCGCCAGCAGCTTGGGGACTAGGTTTGAGACCCAGTACTTC,CASSLGTRFETQYF
TRBJ2-1,TRBV20-1,.,.,TGCAGTGCTAGTACCAGTTACCTCTCCTACAATGAGCAGTTCTTC,CSASTSYLSYNEQFF